This T cell receptor (beta chain) was recorded in a study of shared clonotypes between healthy human individuals (dated by TCRdb to about 2020). General notes on the study: The cohort included a few men and a couple of women between 18 and 49 years of age. Libraries were prepared and TCR repertoires were sequenced by different laboratories using diverse techniques, in order to increase sequencing depth and limit assay-specific biases. Leukapheresis yielded between about 0.94 and 9.5 billion PBMCs per donor. The study deeply sequenced blood TCR repertoires of about 5 healthy adults to estimate repertoire size and the extent of clonotype sharing between individuals. For each donor, CD4 naive and CD4 memory were each run on three plates, CD8 naive on two plates, and CD8 memory on one plate.

V gives up 2 bases and J gives up 7 bases, and the segment between their germline ends measures 18 bases. CDR3 length: 16 amino acids, cysteine to phenylalanine. The entry retains the CDR3 DNA only, 48 bases that are in frame from base 1. According to the germline V gene, CDR1 reads SGHTA and CDR2 reads FQGNSA. The paper's findings and limits, for the study overall: The small number of donors limited the genetic and exposure-history diversity represented. Only blood was sampled, and tissue TCR repertoires likely differ from those in blood. Rarefaction of sorted-subset datasets indicated incomplete sequencing despite the large sequencing depth. Larger estimated clonotype richness was generally found for naive subsets than for memory subsets. Compared with non-shared clonotypes, the clonotypes found in all four sorted-subset donors had higher generation probabilities. Pairwise subsampling indicated that sequencing depth was expected to affect the degree of clonotype sharing among donors. When a handful of donors were compared, the shared fraction of clonotypes was around 5% for naive CD4, less than 4% for naive CD8, roughly 2.5% for memory CD4, and around 0.4% for memory CD8.

The donors were healthy, HIV-negative adults with no recently reported acute infections or vaccinations. Every donor was a Caucasian adult living in Nashville, Tennessee, USA. CD4+ T cells were enriched by magnetic negative selection, after which naive cells were positively selected on CD45RA and the negative fraction was taken as the memory subset. Blood was obtained by leukapheresis, after which PBMCs were separated by Ficoll-Histopaque density gradient centrifugation and cryopreserved in liquid nitrogen vapor phase. Purity and quantity of every magnetically sorted T cell population were checked by analytical flow cytometry. From each sorted fraction, genomic DNA was isolated and quantified by UV absorbance on a Nanodrop 2000c. In regard to this clone: Its antigen is currently not known. No qualities accompany the bases; no much larger clone lies one base away.

TCR CDR3 regions were amplified from genomic DNA by multiplex PCR using the deep immunoSEQ assay. Genomic DNA extracted from each cell subset was distributed evenly over all wells of several immunoSEQ 96-well plates, and each plate served as one replicate. Each replicate PCR for sorted subsets received around 200 ng genomic DNA, equal to tens of thousands of T cell genomes. Purified libraries were quantified with a Qubit 3.0 fluorometer, sized on a Bioanalyzer 2100, and re-quantified with the KAPA Library Quantification kit. Each immunoSEQ 96-well plate was sequenced on its own single-read 150-cycle Illumina NextSeq 550 flow cell. The authors' pipeline ran thus. Because the immunoSEQ output included only junctional sequences and no quality scores, the filtering could not be the same as the filtering used for full-length reads. Sequences were annotated with PyIR, a Python wrapper for IgBLAST v1.9, and V/J genes and CDR3 were assigned using IMGT germline references. Reads were removed for weak V/J assignments (E-value above 1e-6), missing CDR3, stop codons, out-of-frame junctions, or ambiguous translated residues. V3J clonotypes were defined by identical inferred V gene, J gene, and CDR3 amino acid sequence. The percentage overlap between two repertoires was calculated by dividing the number of shared unique clonotypes by the size of the smaller repertoire. Richness of each repertoire was evaluated using RTK rarefaction, the Chao1 estimator, and Recon v2.1 estimates of unobserved clonotypes. For all TCRbeta clonotypes obtained by the gDNA method from four donors, generation probabilities were computed with OLGA. This is the immuneACCESS table as TCRdb keeps it, with only in-frame sequences that have V and J called. A part of the clones is gone; compared with another copy, unresolved V genes explain less than half, and the rest is unexplained. D and trimming were read from the DNA, whereas the V and J calls and clone size are those reported in that table. The sample profile shows about a million clones; approximately 80% of them were found once. Jointly, the top ten make up about 1.5% of the sample.

Recombination joined TRBV7-2 with TRBJ1-5; no confident D gene assignment can be made. This sequence originates from a man younger than 35 in good health. The sequencing input was memory CD4+ T cells sorted from blood. Explained via the paper, the cell subset or site label denotes: CD45RA-negative fraction. CDR3 reads: CASSLYGPAAGQPQHF. The DNA sequence is TGTGCCAGCAGCTTATATGGCCCTGCGGCGGGACAGCCCCAGCATTTT.